These 20 T cell receptor beta chains were sequenced from one sample in a study of OX40 agonist ivuxolimab in advanced cancers. Clones were read by immunoSEQ multiplex PCR, and TCRdb kept only the in-frame ones, dropping some. Of some 80,000 clones listed, 85% to 90% were seen once; the top ten hold around 2.5%. The sequenced sample was CD4+ or CD8+ T cells sorted from blood, obtained in a trial of the OX40 agonist ivuxolimab. Every receptor here comes from an adult with an advanced solid tumor such as melanoma, head and neck, liver or kidney cancer.

The V gene is TRBV10-1, the J gene TRBJ2-1; D is perhaps TRBD2 (5 bases). The CDR3 is 15 amino acids. V was cut by 0 bases and J by 3 bases, with 9 bases left in between. The germline gives CDR1 WNHNN, CDR2 SYGVQD (reference sequence). This chain's CDR3 is CASSESSEGYNEQFF. CDR3 coding DNA: TGCGCCAGCAGTGAGTCTAGCGAGGGCTACAATGAGCAGTTCTTC.

The chain employs TRBV15 and TRBJ1-1; maybe TRBD1 (5 bases). Germline V gives CDR1 LNHNV, CDR2 YYDKDF (reference sequence). The CDR3 length is 14 residues. The ends were cut back, 0 bases at V and 8 bases at J, with 13 bases in the middle. The CDR3 region has the DNA TGTGCCACCAGCAGAGATTACGCTAAGGGGGAAGCTTTCTTT. The encoded protein is CATSRDYAKGEAFF.

This clone was found once. The chain employs TRBV27 and TRBJ1-4, with a tentative D call TRBD1 (5 bases). The germline V gene has CDR1 MNHEY and CDR2 SMNVEV (reference sequence). Deletions cut 5 bases from V and 8 bases from J, with 15 bases between. The CDR3 extends over 14 amino acids. DNA for the CDR3: TGTGCCAGCAGTCGTTCGGGGGTGGAGGAAAAACTGTTTTTT. This translates into CASSRSGVEEKLFF.

This clone qualifies as medium-sized. V is TRBV27 and J is TRBJ2-7, with a weak D call TRBD1 (5 bases). CDR3 length: 15 amino acids. Trimming shortened V by 3 bases and J by 4 bases, and 16 bases separated the two germline ends. The germline V gene encodes CDR1 MNHEY and CDR2 SMNVEV (reference sequence). CDR3 bases: TGTGCCAGCAGTTTTGGTCAGGGCGAATGGTACGAGCAGTACTTC. Residues: CASSFGQGEWYEQYF.

The rearrangement joins TRBV4-1 to TRBJ1-3; D gene ambiguous. Germline values: CDR1 MGHRA, CDR2 YSYEKL. The CDR3 totals 16 residues. Between the trimmed V and J ends, which lost 0 bases and 9 bases, there was a span of 18 bases. CDR3 sequence: CASSQDRLRQRSTIYF. The CDR3 bases are TGCGCCAGCAGCCAAGATAGATTGCGTCAGCGGAGCACCATATATTTT.

The chain employs TRBV29-1 and TRBJ1-2; D gene unclear. Germline-derived CDR1 and CDR2 are SQVTM and ANQGSEA. This CDR3 region has 10 residues. V was pared by 7 bases and J by 4 bases, with 7 bases between. The CDR3 DNA sequence: TGCAGCGCGGGGAGCTATGGCTACACCTTC. Its translation is CSAGSYGYTF.

This rearrangement joins TRBV19 to TRBJ1-2, with a possible D match to TRBD1 (6 bases). Trimming pared 1 base from V and 7 bases from J, leaving 13 bases between. The CDR3 extends over 14 amino acids. Germline CDR1 LNHDA, CDR2 SQIVND (reference sequence). The CDR3 DNA reads as TGTGCCAGTAGTATAGCTGGGGGCCGGAGTGGCTACACCTTC. Amino acids: CASSIAGGRSGYTF.

This clone appeared a few times. The chain employs TRBV18 and TRBJ1-5; no reliable D call. Trimming shortened V by 3 bases and J by 2 bases, and 5 bases separated the two germline ends. CDR1 is KGHSH and CDR2 is LQKENI in the germline V gene. The CDR3 has 13 amino acids. This chain's CDR3 is CASSPEGNQPQHF. The CDR3, as DNA: TGTGCCAGCTCACCCGAAGGCAATCAGCCCCAGCATTTT.

V and J are TRBV18 and TRBJ1-1; no definite D call. Trimming took off 2 bases at V and 1 base at J, with 14 bases between the two ends. The germline gives CDR1 KGHSH, CDR2 LQKENI. The CDR3 is made up of 16 amino acids. The CDR3 spells CASSPSMVKWNTEAFF. CDR3 in DNA: TGTGCCAGCTCACCAAGTATGGTAAAGTGGAACACTGAAGCTTTCTTT.

This clone has a handful of counts. The V call is TRBV18, the J call TRBJ1-5; tentatively, D is TRBD1 (6 bases). Trimming stripped 6 bases from V and 7 bases from J, with 13 bases between. CDR1 is KGHSH, CDR2 LQKENI, per germline. CDR3 length: 13 amino acids. This chain's CDR3 is CASSAGDRQPQHF. DNA for the CDR3: TGTGCCAGCTCTGCAGGGGACCGACAGCCCCAGCATTTT.

The chain employs TRBV4-1 and TRBJ1-5; a weak D match, TRBD1 (5 bases). Per germline, CDR1 MGHRA and CDR2 YSYEKL. The germline V and J ends were trimmed by 4 bases and 5 bases, with 12 bases remaining between them. The CDR3 runs 14 residues. Here the CDR3 reads CASSRPGVDQPQHF. As DNA, the CDR3 is TGCGCCAGCAGCCGCCCGGGGGTCGATCAGCCCCAGCATTTT.

V is TRBV7-2 and J is TRBJ2-7, with a weak D call TRBD2 (6 bases). The CDR3 loop spans 16 amino acids. Germline CDR1 is SGHTA and CDR2 is FQGNSA. Trimming removed 5 bases from V and 7 bases from J, with 24 bases in between. The CDR3, as DNA: TGTGCCAGCAGCGGACGGACTATTACGGGTGCGGGGGAGCAGTACTTC. Translating it yields CASSGRTITGAGEQYF.

The rearrangement joins TRBV19 to TRBJ1-1; no clear D gene. The germline V gene encodes CDR1 LNHDA and CDR2 SQIVND (reference sequence). Between the trimmed V and J ends, which lost 4 bases and 1 base, there was a span of 10 bases. The CDR3 sequence is 14 residues long. CDR3 bases: TGTGCCAGTAGTACAGCCGGACCGAACACTGAAGCTTTCTTT. Encoded protein: CASSTAGPNTEAFF.

The chain joins TRBV29-1 to TRBJ2-3; unclear D gene. In germline, CDR1 is SQVTM, CDR2 ANQGSEA. The germline V and J ends were trimmed by 4 bases and 2 bases, with 13 bases remaining between them. CDR3 length: 14 residues. CDR3 amino acids: CSVARQANTDTQYF. The CDR3 DNA is TGCAGCGTTGCCAGGCAGGCGAACACAGATACGCAGTATTTT.

The V gene is TRBV27, the J gene TRBJ2-5; D ambiguous. Trimming took 2 bases from V and 5 from J, leaving 9 bases between them. The germline V gene has CDR1 MNHEY and CDR2 SMNVEV (reference sequence). The CDR3 runs to 13 residues. The CDR3 DNA reads as TGTGCCAGCAGTTTAATGGGCGTCGAGACCCAGTACTTC. This encodes CASSLMGVETQYF.

This chain connects TRBV19 to TRBJ2-3; possibly TRBD1 for D (6 bases). The CDR3 loop spans 15 amino acids. V was shortened by 2 bases and J by 6 bases, with 15 bases between the two germline ends. The germline gives CDR1 LNHDA, CDR2 SQIVND (reference sequence). CDR3 sequence reads: CASSIWDTHEDTQYF. For the CDR3, the DNA is TGTGCCAGTAGTATATGGGACACCCACGAGGATACGCAGTATTTT.

In nucleotides, the CDR3 is TGTGCCAGCAGCCGGGACCCATTGGCCGGGGAGCTGTTTTTT. The encoded protein is CASSRDPLAGELFF. The chain is built from TRBV5-6 and TRBJ2-2; D may be TRBD1 or TRBD2 (5 bases each). The V gene's germline CDR1 is SGHDT and CDR2 YYEEEE. The CDR3 sequence is 14 residues long. Trimming shortened V by 4 bases and J by 6 bases, and 13 bases separated the two germline ends.

The CDR3 sequence is CASRQGANTGELFF. The CDR3 nucleotides read TGCGCCAGCAGACAGGGGGCGAACACCGGGGAGCTGTTTTTT. This chain uses TRBV10-2 with TRBJ2-2, with 8 bases fitting TRBD1. Trimming removed 6 bases from V and 0 bases from J; junction bases left unmatched: 0. The CDR3 consists of 14 residues. Germline-derived CDR1 and CDR2 are WSHSY and SAAADI.

The V and J genes are TRBV5-4 and TRBJ2-1; D is ambiguous. The CDR3 is 18 residues long. CDR1 SGHNT and CDR2 YYREEE come from the germline V gene (reference sequence). With 4 bases removed from V and 3 bases from J, the gap between germline ends came to 23 bases. CDR3 DNA: TGTGCCAGCAGCCCGACCCCAGTAGCCAGAGAAAACTACAATGAGCAGTTCTTC. Amino acid sequence: CASSPTPVARENYNEQFF. The full variable domain, in which reference TRBV5-4 and TRBJ2-1 provide the parts outside the CDR3, is ETGVTQSPTHLIKTRGQQVTLRCSSQSGHNTVSWYQQALGQGPQFIFQYYREEENGRGNFPPRFSGLQFPNYSSELNVNALELDDSALYLCASSPTPVARENYNEQFFGPGTRLTVL.

The chain employs TRBV6-6 and TRBJ1-2; D is ambiguous. Germline CDR1 and CDR2: MNHNY and SVGAGI (reference sequence). V was trimmed by 4 bases and J by 1 base, leaving 7 bases between them. The CDR3 covers 13 residues. CDR3 in amino acids: CASSLSSNYGYTF. The CDR3, as DNA: TGTGCCAGCAGTTTAAGTAGTAACTATGGCTACACCTTC.